The 7 T cell receptor beta chains given below trace back to one sample, sequenced in a study of T cell responses to AZD1222 COVID-19 vaccine. Using immunoSEQ multiplex PCR, the repertoire was profiled, and TCRdb retains in-frame clones only, with some absent. The sample has fewer than 200,000 clones, just under 90% seen once; the top ten hold roughly 6%. The source was peripheral blood, collected on day 0 of AZD1222 vaccination. All receptors derive from an adult in good health.

The genes are TRBV6-5 and TRBJ1-6, with TRBD1 matching 7 bases. V lost 0 bases to trimming and J lost 8 bases; unmatched junction nucleotides: 4. This CDR3 spans 15 amino acids. Looked up from germline, CDR1 is MNHEY and CDR2 is SVGAGI. In DNA form, the CDR3 reads TGTGCCAGCAGTTACTCCGACAGGGATTATTCACCCCTCCACTTT. This sequence encodes CASSYSDRDYSPLHF.

The chain employs TRBV21-1 and TRBJ1-2; the D call TRBD1 from the table was never checked on the DNA. TRBV21-1 is a pseudogene locus. The CDR3 length is 13 residues. CDR3 DNA: TGTGCCAGCAGGCGGGGACAGAACTATGGCTACACCTTC. Amino acid sequence: CASRRGQNYGYTF.

This rearrangement joins TRBV7-9 to TRBJ2-3; 9 nucleotides line up with TRBD1. V shed 1 base, J shed 3 bases, and the junction held 2 bases outside the gene matches. The CDR3 is made up of 15 amino acids. Germline loops: CDR1 SEHNR, CDR2 FQNEAQ (reference sequence). The CDR3 DNA follows: TGTGCCAGCAGCTTAGGGGACAGGGAAACAGATACGCAGTATTTT. Protein: CASSLGDRETDTQYF. Together with reference TRBV7-9 and TRBJ2-3, the CDR3 gives the full variable domain: DTGVSQNPRHKITKRGQNVTFRCDPISEHNRLYWYRQTLGQGPEFLTYFQNEAQLEKSRLLSDRFSAERPKGSFSTLEIQRTEQGDSAMYLCASSLGDRETDTQYFGPGTRLTVL.

The gene calls are TRBV7-2 and TRBJ1-5, with 8 positions matching TRBD1. CDR1 and CDR2 (germline): SGHTA, FQGNSA. The CDR3 has 13 amino acids. Unmatched junction bases numbered 2, after V lost 5 bases and J lost 5 bases. For the CDR3, the DNA is TGTGCCAGCAGCCACAGGGGGGATCAGCCCCAGCATTTT. It specifies CASSHRGDQPQHF.

The V and J genes are TRBV21-1 and TRBJ1-6; TRBD1 is the table's D call and was not checked against the DNA. TRBV21-1 corresponds to a pseudogene. There are 15 residues in the CDR3. CDR3 sequence: CASTTGQLYNSPLHF. CDR3 in DNA: TGTGCCAGCACCACGGGACAGTTGTATAATTCACCCCTCCACTTT.

This rearrangement joins TRBV12-3 or TRBV12-4 to TRBJ1-5; 7 bases match TRBD1. Germline trimming cut 8 bases from V and 7 bases from J; bases unmatched to any gene: 8. This CDR3 has 13 residues. This CDR3 is CASGTLGGQPQHF. The CDR3 coding sequence is TGTGCCAGCGGGACGTTAGGGGGCCAGCCCCAGCATTTT.

The genes are TRBV28 and TRBJ2-1, with TRBD2 matching 10 bases. This CDR3 comprises 17 residues. Germline CDR1 is MDHEN and CDR2 is SYDVKM. Unmatched junction bases numbered 11, after V lost 2 bases and J lost 7 bases. CDR3 sequence reads: CASSLRLAGASRNEQFF. DNA of the CDR3: TGTGCCAGCAGTTTAAGGCTAGCGGGGGCCAGCAGGAATGAGCAGTTCTTC.